These 19 T cell receptor beta chains were sequenced from one sample in a study of tissue T cells after allogeneic stem cell transplantation (dated by TCRdb to 2021 to 2024). Explained via the paper, the time point label denotes: mouse harvest day 14 after allogeneic transplant. Mouse grafts combined 10^7 T-cell-depleted bone marrow cells with 10^6 splenic CD5+ T cells, given via tail vein injection. Library preparation was by the immunoSEQ multiplex PCR assay. As stored in TCRdb, this immuneACCESS dataset retains in-frame rearrangements with V and J assigned. A fraction of the clones does not appear; measured against another copy, unresolved V genes explain less than half of the discrepancy, and the remainder lacks a known reason. The sample table holds approximately 5,000 clones, of which around 32% were seen once. Of the sample, less than 7.5% falls within the top ten clones. Material: skin. These receptors were obtained from a female BALB/c mouse given C57BL/6 T cells with graft-versus-host disease after an allogeneic hematopoietic cell transplant.

This clone qualifies as medium-sized (0.01 to 0.1%). Gene names follow the mouse nomenclature. The CDR3 goes on 1 residue after the read ends, and that part is filled in from the germline J gene. The rearrangement joins TRBV23 to TRBJ1-1. CDR1 and CDR2 (germline): KGHTA, FQNQQP. The CDR3 length is 13 residues. Incomplete CDR3 DNA: TGCTCCAGCAGTCAAGGGGCCAACACAGAAGTCTTC. Encoded protein: CSSSQGANTEVF. The complete CDR3 reads CSSSQGANTEVFF.

By share, this clone counts as large (0.1 to 1%). Gene names follow the mouse nomenclature. This chain's CDR3 is CASSRQGGGNTLYF. The CDR3 bases that were read are TGTGCCAGCAGTCGACAGGGAGGTGGAAATACGCTCTAT. The gene calls are TRBV26 and TRBJ1-3; 7 bases line up with TRBD1. The read terminates 1 residue before the CDR3 end, so the remaining end is supplied by the germline J gene. V lost 4 bases to trimming and J lost 3 bases; unmatched junction nucleotides: 3. Per the germline V gene, CDR1 is KGHPV and CDR2 is FQNQEV (reference sequence). The CDR3 runs 14 residues.

This clone was counted once. Gene names follow the mouse nomenclature. The read ends 1 residue shy of where the CDR3 ends; the end is completed using the germline J gene. The rearrangement uses TRBV26 and TRBJ2-7, with 8 bases matching TRBD2. The J segment lost 2 bases and the V segment lost 3 bases, leaving 3 bases of the junction unmatched. CDR1 and CDR2 (germline): KGHPV, FQNQEV (reference sequence). CDR3 length: 14 amino acids. The part of the CDR3 DNA that was read is TGTGCCAGCAGTCTAGGGGACTGGACCTATGAACAGTAC. This sequence encodes CASSLGDWTYEQY. The complete CDR3 sequence is CASSLGDWTYEQYF.

In regard to this clone: Genes here carry mouse names. CDR3 sequence reads: CTCSADWGGRYAEQFF. Incomplete CDR3 DNA: TGCACCTGCAGTGCGGACTGGGGGGGGAGGTATGCTGAGCAGTTC. This chain uses TRBV1 with TRBJ2-1, with 12 bases fitting TRBD2. The CDR3 end is not reached by the read, which stops 1 residue before it; the germline J gene fills it in. V was clipped by 3 bases and J by 4 bases; unmatched bases: 4. The germline V gene encodes CDR1 NSQYPW and CDR2 LRSPGD (reference sequence). The CDR3 covers 16 residues.

This clone was recorded once. Gene names and germline match the mouse. The CDR3 end lies 1 residue beyond the end of the read and is filled in from the germline J gene. This rearrangement joins TRBV26 to TRBJ1-1; weak D call: TRBD1 (6 bases). Per germline, CDR1 KGHPV and CDR2 FQNQEV (reference sequence). Trimming took off 2 bases at V and 4 bases at J, with 8 bases between the two ends. CDR3 length: 13 residues. CDR3 in amino acids: CASSLRGRTEVFF. CDR3 bases read: TGTGCCAGCAGTCTGCGGGGGCGCACAGAAGTCTTC.

Within the sample, this clone is medium-sized (0.01 to 0.1%). Mouse gene names apply. CDR3 DNA, as far as it was read: TGTGCCAGCAGTCCGTCCGGGACAGGGAGGAATTCGCCCCTCTAC. Translated: CASSPSGTGRNSPLY. The entire CDR3 protein is CASSPSGTGRNSPLYF. The rearrangement links TRBV26 to TRBJ1-6; 9 nucleotides line up with TRBD1. The read ends 1 residue early relative to the CDR3; the germline J gene fills the gap. TRBJ1-6 counts as an open reading frame of uncertain function. The CDR3 is 16 amino acids. The trim removed 4 bases at V and 7 bases at J, leaving 8 bases unmatched. The germline V gene encodes CDR1 KGHPV and CDR2 FQNQEV (reference sequence).

This clone was recorded a few times. Here the gene names and germline are mouse. The sequence runs out 1 residue before the end of the CDR3; the remainder is reconstructed from the germline J gene. V usage is TRBV15 and J usage is TRBJ2-7; 10 positions match TRBD2. Germline V gene lookup returns CDR1 SGHND and CDR2 FRSKSL. Trimming removed 4 bases from V and 4 bases from J; junction bases left unmatched: 1. This CDR3 spans 13 amino acids. The CDR3 region is CASSWGLGYEQYF. The CDR3 bases that were read are TGTGCCAGCAGTTGGGGACTGGGGTATGAACAGTAC.

Turning to this clone: Gene names denote mouse genes. With the read ending 1 residue before the CDR3 end, the germline J gene is used to fill in that end. The rearrangement links TRBV3 to TRBJ1-3; tentative D call: TRBD1 (5 bases). Germline assignment: CDR1 SNHLY and CDR2 FYNGKV (reference sequence). The CDR3 spans 14 residues. Trimming took 5 bases from V and 3 from J, leaving 11 bases between them. CDR3 sequence reads: CASSPRRGGNTLYF. The part of the CDR3 DNA that was read is TGTGCCAGCAGCCCCCGTAGGGGTGGAAATACGCTCTAT.

In this sample, this clone is medium-sized (0.01 to 0.1%). Genes and germline come from the mouse. From the germline J gene comes the end of the CDR3, since the read stops 1 residue before it. J is TRBJ2-4 and V is TRBV26, with 8 bases matching TRBD1. Germline-derived CDR1 and CDR2 are KGHPV and FQNQEV (reference sequence). The CDR3 contains 13 residues. J was trimmed by 7 bases and V by 4 bases; bases with no gene match: 4. The CDR3 loop is CASSPPGQDTLYF. Partial CDR3 DNA: TGTGCCAGCAGTCCTCCGGGACAGGACACCTTGTAC. The full variable domain, its missing parts supplied by reference TRBV26 and TRBJ2-4, is NSKVIQTPRYLVKGQGQKAKMRCIPEKGHPVVFWYQQNKNNEFKFLINFQNQEVLQQIDMTEKRFSAECPSNSPCSLEIQSSEAGDSALYLCASSPPGQDTLYFGAGTRLSVL.

This clone is medium-sized in the sample. Genes and germline come from the mouse. The CDR3 end is not reached by the read, which stops 1 residue before it; the germline J gene fills it in. This chain uses TRBV26 with TRBJ2-7, with a tentative D call TRBD2 (6 bases). Trimming stripped 2 bases from V and 0 bases from J, with 11 bases between. The germline V gene encodes CDR1 KGHPV and CDR2 FQNQEV (reference sequence). The CDR3 is 15 amino acids. The CDR3 spells CASSLPPGGSYEQYF. The CDR3 bases that were read are TGTGCCAGCAGTCTGCCCCCGGGGGGCTCCTATGAACAGTAC.

In regard to this clone: Gene names and germline refer to mouse. The read ends 1 residue before the CDR3 terminus; that terminus is restored from the germline J gene. The rearrangement links TRBV5 to TRBJ2-4; D gene uncertain. Trimming pared 1 base from V and 3 bases from J, leaving 5 bases between. This CDR3 is built from 13 residues. Germline V CDR1 and CDR2: LGHNA, YNLKQL (reference sequence). The sequenced CDR3 bases are TGTGCCAGCAGCCAAGGGGCCCAAAACACCTTGTAC. This translates into CASSQGAQNTLY. In full, the CDR3 reads CASSQGAQNTLYF.

Of note for this clone: Mouse gene names apply. The read terminates 1 residue ahead of where the CDR3 ends, so the germline J gene completes it. V usage is TRBV26 and J usage is TRBJ2-5; D gene uncertain. V was trimmed by 2 bases and J by 5 bases, leaving 2 bases between them. This CDR3 is built from 11 residues. Germline V CDR1 and CDR2: KGHPV, FQNQEV (reference sequence). This CDR3 is CASSLADTQYF. The sequenced CDR3 bases are TGTGCCAGCAGTCTGGCAGACACCCAGTAC.

This clone ranks as medium-sized. Gene names refer to mouse genes. The read terminates 1 residue ahead of where the CDR3 ends, so the germline J gene completes it. The chain recombines TRBV26 with TRBJ2-2, with D possibly being TRBD1 or TRBD2 (6 bases each). CDR3 size: 15 residues. V gave up 2 bases and J gave up 3 bases, with 10 bases separating them. Germline values: CDR1 KGHPV, CDR2 FQNQEV (reference sequence). Partial CDR3 DNA: TGTGCCAGCAGTCTGAGGAGGGGGGACACCGGGCAGCTCTAC. Amino acids: CASSLRRGDTGQLY. The whole CDR3 protein is CASSLRRGDTGQLYF. The whole variable domain, filled in from reference TRBV26 and TRBJ2-2, reads NSKVIQTPRYLVKGQGQKAKMRCIPEKGHPVVFWYQQNKNNEFKFLINFQNQEVLQQIDMTEKRFSAECPSNSPCSLEIQSSEAGDSALYLCASSLRRGDTGQLYFGEGSKLTVL.

The sample holds a few counts of this clone. Gene names denote mouse genes. The read gets to within 1 residue of the CDR3 end, and the germline J gene fills in the rest. The rearrangement links TRBV15 to TRBJ2-5; D is ambiguous. V was cut by 3 bases and J by 0 bases, with 4 bases left in between. This CDR3 is built from 13 residues. Germline V lookup: CDR1 SGHND, CDR2 FRSKSL. Incomplete CDR3 DNA: TGTGCCAGCAGTTTGGGTAACCAAGACACCCAGTAC. Protein: CASSLGNQDTQY. The complete CDR3 sequence is CASSLGNQDTQYF.

A note on this clone: The listed genes are named as in mouse. The part of the CDR3 DNA that was read is TGTGCCAGCAGCCCACAGGGGAGGGACACCCAGTAC. It yields the protein CASSPQGRDTQY. The CDR3 as a whole reads CASSPQGRDTQYF. The chain carries TRBV3 and TRBJ2-5; 7 nucleotides match TRBD1. The read halts 1 residue ahead of the CDR3 end, with the missing end drawn from the germline J gene. Germline V lookup: CDR1 SNHLY, CDR2 FYNGKV (reference sequence). Trimming cost V 5 bases and J 6 bases; bases outside gene matches: 5. CDR3 length equals 13 residues.

On this clone itself: The germline and genes are mouse ones. Read sequence stops 1 residue before the CDR3 end, and the germline J gene provides the missing end. The J gene is TRBJ1-1, the V gene TRBV26, with D tentatively TRBD1 (6 bases). The CDR3 sequence is 13 residues long. Deletions cut 4 bases from V and 3 bases from J, with 9 bases between. CDR1 KGHPV and CDR2 FQNQEV come from the germline V gene (reference sequence). CDR3 region: CASSPRGDTEVFF. Incomplete CDR3 DNA: TGTGCCAGCAGTCCCAGGGGTGACACAGAAGTCTTC.

About this clone itself: Gene and germline names: mouse. The read is 1 residue too short to cover the CDR3 end, so that end is filled in from the germline J gene. The genes are TRBV12-1 and TRBJ2-5; TRBD1 matches at 9 bases. With 2 bases clipped from V and 5 bases from J, the junction kept 4 bases outside the gene matches. Germline assignment: CDR1 SGHSN and CDR2 HYEKVE. The CDR3 consists of 14 residues. The CDR3 loop reads CASSPQGARDTQYF. Incomplete CDR3 DNA: TGTGCCAGCTCTCCACAGGGGGCGCGAGACACCCAGTAC.

Details on this clone: The genes and germline here are from mouse. The read falls 1 residue short of the CDR3 end, and the missing part is taken from the germline J gene. This chain uses TRBV13-2 with TRBJ2-1; 8 nucleotides align to TRBD1. Germline lookup yields CDR1 NNHNN and CDR2 SYGAGS (reference sequence). The CDR3 has 13 residues. V was clipped by 5 bases and J by 7 bases; unmatched bases: 5. CDR3 DNA (partial): TGTGCCAGCGGAGACAGGGGAAGCGCTGAGCAGTTC. Its protein is CASGDRGSAEQF. The entire CDR3 reads CASGDRGSAEQFF.

By its share, this clone is large. Gene names follow the mouse nomenclature. Read data end 1 residue before the CDR3 end; the end is taken from the germline J gene. The gene calls are TRBV13-3 and TRBJ1-4; D unclear. Germline V gene sequence: CDR1 NNHDY, CDR2 SYVADS. V was shortened by 0 bases and J by 0 bases, with 6 bases between the two germline ends. The CDR3 is 15 residues long. The CDR3 DNA, read in part, is TGTGCCAGCAGTGATGCACCAGTTTCCAACGAAAGATTATTT. It translates to CASSDAPVSNERLF. The entire CDR3 reads CASSDAPVSNERLFF. Based on the CDR3 plus reference TRBV13-3 and TRBJ1-4, the full variable domain is EAAVTQSPRSKVAVTGGKVTLSCHQTNNHDYMYWYRQDTGHGLRLIHYSYVADSTEKGDIPDGYKASRPSQENFSLILELASLSQTAVYFCASSDAPVSNERLFFGHGTKLSVL.